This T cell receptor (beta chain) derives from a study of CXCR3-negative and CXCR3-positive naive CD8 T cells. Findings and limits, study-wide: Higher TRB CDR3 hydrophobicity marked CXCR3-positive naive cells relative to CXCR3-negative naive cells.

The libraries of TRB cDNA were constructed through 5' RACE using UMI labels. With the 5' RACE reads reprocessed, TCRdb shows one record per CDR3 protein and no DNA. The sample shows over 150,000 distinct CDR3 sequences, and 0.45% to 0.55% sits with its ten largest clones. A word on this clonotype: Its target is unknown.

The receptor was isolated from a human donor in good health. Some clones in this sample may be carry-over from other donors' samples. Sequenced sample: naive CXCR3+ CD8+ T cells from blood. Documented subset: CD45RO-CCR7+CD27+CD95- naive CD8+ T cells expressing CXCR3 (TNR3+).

The CDR3 spells CASSQEKTLRAYEQYF. This rearrangement joins TRBV4-1 to TRBJ2-7; the TRBD2 assignment by TCRdb is unverifiable without DNA. The CDR3 covers 16 residues. Germline V lookup: CDR1 MGHRA, CDR2 YSYEKL.